This T cell receptor (beta chain) was retrieved from a study of cytomegalovirus exposure and HLA in healthy donors. Background on the study: The early release's HLA-typed donors yielded 65 million to 85 million unique TCRs. Study-level points and caveats: Follow-up analysis later connected one missense variant in DCLRE1C with trimming of TCR beta V- and J-genes.

The CDR3 extends over 15 amino acids. CDR1 is MNHEY, CDR2 SVGAGI, per germline. With 0 bases clipped from V and 6 bases from J, the junction kept 3 bases outside the gene matches. With 60 Vbeta and 13 Jbeta primers, the PCR was carried out. Only in-frame clones appear in the TCRdb table, and some are missing; sequencing was by immunoSEQ multiplex PCR. The sample lists about 160,000 clones; under 75% were seen once. This clone has just a few counts. Its specificity is not known. The V and J genes are TRBV6-5 and TRBJ1-5; 9 bases are a match to TRBD1. Sample: PBMCs. The TCR originated in a man aged 40-49 years in good health and CMV-seropositive. This CDR3 reads CASSYSGDRAQPQHF. The CDR3 nucleotides read TGTGCCAGCAGTTACTCGGGGGACAGGGCTCAGCCCCAGCATTTT.